This TCR beta chain was sequenced during a study of naive and memory T cell subsets. This clonotype was recorded a few times. No antigen is known for it. General observations from the study: A few larger clonotypes appeared in naive repertoires, especially CD8, possibly memory cells re-expressing CD45RA.

Two oligonucleotides, mixed equimolar, formed the beta constant-region primer covering TRBC1 and TRBC2. The ligated cDNA underwent four PCR rounds using SP2 and nested alpha and beta constant-region primers. MiXCR, run by TCRdb on the UMI-ligation and nested PCR reads, gives a single entry per CDR3 protein. Of approximately 150,000 distinct CDR3 sequences in the sample, over 20% were seen once. This CDR3 comprises 14 residues. The V gene's germline CDR1 is KGHSH and CDR2 LQKENI. V was clipped by 6 bases and J by 0 bases, with 11 bases between them. The sequence was collected from a human donor in good health. The chain is built from TRBV18 and TRBJ1-1; possibly TRBD1 for D (5 bases). Sequences were obtained from naive CD4+ T cells from blood. The CDR3 loop is CASSGTNLNTEAFF. CDR3 bases: TGTGCCAGCTCCGGGACTAACCTGAACACTGAAGCTTTCTTT.